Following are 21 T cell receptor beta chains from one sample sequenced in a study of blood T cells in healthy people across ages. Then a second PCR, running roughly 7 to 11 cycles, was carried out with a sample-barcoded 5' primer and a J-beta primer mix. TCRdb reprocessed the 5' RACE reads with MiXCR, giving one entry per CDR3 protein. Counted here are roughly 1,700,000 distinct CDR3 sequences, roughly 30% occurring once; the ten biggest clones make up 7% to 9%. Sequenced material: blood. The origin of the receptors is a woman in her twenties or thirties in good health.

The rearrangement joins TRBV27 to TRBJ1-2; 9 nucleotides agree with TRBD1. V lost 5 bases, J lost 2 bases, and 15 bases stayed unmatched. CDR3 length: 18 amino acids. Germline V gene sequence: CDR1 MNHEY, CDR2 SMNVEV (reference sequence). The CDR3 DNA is TGTGCCAGCAGTCCGACGTCCCGGGACAGGGATGGGAACTATGGCTACACCTTC. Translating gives CASSPTSRDRDGNYGYTF.

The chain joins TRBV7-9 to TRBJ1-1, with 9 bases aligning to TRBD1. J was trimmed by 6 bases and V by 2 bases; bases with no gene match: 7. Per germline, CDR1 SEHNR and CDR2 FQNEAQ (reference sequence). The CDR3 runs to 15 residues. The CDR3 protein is CASSLRDRDSAEAFF. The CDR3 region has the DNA TGTGCCAGCAGCTTAAGGGACAGGGATAGCGCTGAAGCTTTCTTT.

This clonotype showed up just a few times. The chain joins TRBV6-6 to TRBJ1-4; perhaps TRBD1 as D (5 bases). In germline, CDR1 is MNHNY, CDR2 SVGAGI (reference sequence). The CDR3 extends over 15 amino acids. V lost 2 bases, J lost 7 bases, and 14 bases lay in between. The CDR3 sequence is CASSYGRGESEKLFF. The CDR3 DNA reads TGTGCCAGCAGTTACGGACGGGGGGAGAGTGAAAAACTGTTTTTT.

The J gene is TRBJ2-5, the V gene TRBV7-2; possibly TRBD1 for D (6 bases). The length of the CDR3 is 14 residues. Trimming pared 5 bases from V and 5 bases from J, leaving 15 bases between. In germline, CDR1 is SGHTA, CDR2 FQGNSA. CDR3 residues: CASSQGSWWETQYF. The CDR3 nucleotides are TGTGCCAGCAGCCAGGGGTCCTGGTGGGAGACCCAGTACTTC.

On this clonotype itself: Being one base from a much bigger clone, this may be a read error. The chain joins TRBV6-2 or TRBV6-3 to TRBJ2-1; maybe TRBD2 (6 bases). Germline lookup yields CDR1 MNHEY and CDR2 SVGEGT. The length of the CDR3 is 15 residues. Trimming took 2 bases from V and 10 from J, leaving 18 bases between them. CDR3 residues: CASSYPGGTSYEQFF. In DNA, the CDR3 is TGTGCCAGCAGTTACCCCGGGGGAACCTCCTACGAGCAGTTCTTC.

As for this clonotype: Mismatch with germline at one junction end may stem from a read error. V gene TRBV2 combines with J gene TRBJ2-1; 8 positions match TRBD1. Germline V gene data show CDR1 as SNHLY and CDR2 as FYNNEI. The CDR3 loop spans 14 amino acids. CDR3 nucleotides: TGTGCCAGCAGGGCAGGGGGCGCGCGGAATGGGCAGTTCTTC. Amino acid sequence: CASRAGGARNGQFF.

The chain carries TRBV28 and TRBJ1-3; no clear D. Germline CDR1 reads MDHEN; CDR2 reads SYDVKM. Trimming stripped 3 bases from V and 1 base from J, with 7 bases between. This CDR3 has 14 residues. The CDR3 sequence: CASSFRTSGNTIYF. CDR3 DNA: TGTGCCAGCAGTTTCCGCACATCTGGAAACACCATATATTTT.

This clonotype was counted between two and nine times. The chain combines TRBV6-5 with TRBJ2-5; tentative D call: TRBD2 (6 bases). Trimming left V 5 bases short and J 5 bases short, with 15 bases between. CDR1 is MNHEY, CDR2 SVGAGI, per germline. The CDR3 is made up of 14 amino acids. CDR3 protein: CASSKRGGWETQYF. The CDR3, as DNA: TGTGCCAGCAGTAAACGGGGAGGTTGGGAGACCCAGTACTTC.

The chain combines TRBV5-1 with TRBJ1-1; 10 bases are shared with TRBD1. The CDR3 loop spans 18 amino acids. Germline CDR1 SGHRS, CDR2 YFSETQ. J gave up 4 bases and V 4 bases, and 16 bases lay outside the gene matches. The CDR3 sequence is CASSSSDRGRLVGTEAFF. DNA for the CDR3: TGCGCCAGCAGCAGCTCCGACAGGGGGCGGTTGGTAGGCACTGAAGCTTTCTTT.

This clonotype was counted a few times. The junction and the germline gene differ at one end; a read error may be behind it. The CDR3 reads CASSYLRQGGYYEQYF. The CDR3, as DNA: TGTGCTAGCAGCTACCTACGACAGGGGGGCTACTACGAGCAGTACTTC. The chain couples TRBV5-6 to TRBJ2-7; 9 bases align to TRBD1. Germline assignment: CDR1 SGHDT and CDR2 YYEEEE. The CDR3 runs to 16 residues.

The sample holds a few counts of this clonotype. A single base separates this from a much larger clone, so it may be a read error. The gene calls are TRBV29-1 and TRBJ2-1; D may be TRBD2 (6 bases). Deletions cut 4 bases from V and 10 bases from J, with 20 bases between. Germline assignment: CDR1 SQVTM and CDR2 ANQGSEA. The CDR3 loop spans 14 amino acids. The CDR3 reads CSVGVVGRPYEQFF. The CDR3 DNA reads TGCAGCGTTGGAGTCGTCGGGAGACCCTACGAGCAGTTCTTC.

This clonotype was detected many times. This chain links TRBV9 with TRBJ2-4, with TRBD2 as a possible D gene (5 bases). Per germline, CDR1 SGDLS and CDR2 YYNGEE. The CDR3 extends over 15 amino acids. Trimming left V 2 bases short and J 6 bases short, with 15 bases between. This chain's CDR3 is CASSVEGTAGNIQYF. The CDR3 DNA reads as TGTGCCAGCAGCGTCGAGGGTACAGCTGGAAACATTCAGTACTTC.

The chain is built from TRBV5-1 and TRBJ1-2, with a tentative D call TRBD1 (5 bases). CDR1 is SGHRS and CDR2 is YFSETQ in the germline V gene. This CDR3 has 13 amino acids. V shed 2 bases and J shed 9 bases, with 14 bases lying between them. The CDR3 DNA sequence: TGCGCCAGCAGCTTAGAGGGGCTTGATAGCTACACCTTC. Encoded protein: CASSLEGLDSYTF.

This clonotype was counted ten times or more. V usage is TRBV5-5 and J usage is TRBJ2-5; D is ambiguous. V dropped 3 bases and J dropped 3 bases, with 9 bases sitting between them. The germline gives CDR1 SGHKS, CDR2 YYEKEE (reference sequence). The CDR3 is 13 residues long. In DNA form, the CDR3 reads TGTGCCAGCAGCTCCTTCAGCGAAGAGACCCAGTACTTC. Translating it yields CASSSFSEETQYF.

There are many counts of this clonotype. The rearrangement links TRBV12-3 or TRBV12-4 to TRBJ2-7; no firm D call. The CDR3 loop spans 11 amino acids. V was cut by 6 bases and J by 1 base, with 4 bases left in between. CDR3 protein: CASRGSYEQYF. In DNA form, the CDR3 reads TGTGCCAGCAGGGGTTCCTACGAGCAGTACTTC.

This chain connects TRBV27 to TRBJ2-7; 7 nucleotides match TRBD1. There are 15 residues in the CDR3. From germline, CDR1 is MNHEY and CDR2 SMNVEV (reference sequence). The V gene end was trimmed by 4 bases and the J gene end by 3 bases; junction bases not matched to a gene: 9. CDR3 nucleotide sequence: TGTGCCAGCAGTTCTTCCGGGACAGAGTTCTACGAGCAGTACTTC. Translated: CASSSSGTEFYEQYF.

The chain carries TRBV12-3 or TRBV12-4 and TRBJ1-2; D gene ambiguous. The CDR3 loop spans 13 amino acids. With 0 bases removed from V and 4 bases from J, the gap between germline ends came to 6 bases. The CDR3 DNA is TGTGCCAGCAGTTTAGCACCCAGCTATGGCTACACCTTC. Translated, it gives CASSLAPSYGYTF.

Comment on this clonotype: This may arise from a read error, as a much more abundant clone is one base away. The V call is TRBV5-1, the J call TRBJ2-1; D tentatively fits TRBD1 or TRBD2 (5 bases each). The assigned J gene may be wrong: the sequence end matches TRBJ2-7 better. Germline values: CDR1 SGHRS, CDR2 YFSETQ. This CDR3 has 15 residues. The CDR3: CASSLSPGRGNEQYF. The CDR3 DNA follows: TGCGCCAGCAGCTTGTCGCCGGGACGGGGCAATGAGCAGTACTTC.

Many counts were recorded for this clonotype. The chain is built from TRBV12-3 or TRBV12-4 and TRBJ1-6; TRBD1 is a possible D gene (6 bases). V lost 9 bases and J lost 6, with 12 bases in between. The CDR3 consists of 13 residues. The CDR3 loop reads CASTGLSNSPLHF. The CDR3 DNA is TGTGCCAGTACAGGGTTAAGTAATTCACCCCTCCACTTT.

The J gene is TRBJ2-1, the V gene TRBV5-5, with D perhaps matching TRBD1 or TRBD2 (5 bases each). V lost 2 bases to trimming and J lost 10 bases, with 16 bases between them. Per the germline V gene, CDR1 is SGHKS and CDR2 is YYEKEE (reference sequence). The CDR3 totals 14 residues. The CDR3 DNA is TGTGCCAGCAGCTTCGGGGCCTATAGTCCGGAGCAGTTCTTC. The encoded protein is CASSFGAYSPEQFF.

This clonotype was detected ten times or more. CDR3 protein: CADDLSSYNEQFF. The CDR3 coding sequence is TGTGCTGACGACCTTAGCTCCTACAATGAGCAGTTCTTC. The chain joins TRBV10-3 to TRBJ2-1; D gene ambiguous. From germline, CDR1 is ENHRY and CDR2 SYGVKD. The CDR3 extends over 13 amino acids.